The clone carrying this T cell receptor beta chain was seen a handful of times. What it binds is not known. This specimen comes from a study of beta chain features in type 1 diabetes. Study summary: There was similarity between patients and healthy donors in age, gender and cell yields. Study-level results: All four CD4+ subsets of Type 1 diabetes patients contained TCRB CDR3s that were moderately but significantly shorter.

V shed 1 base and J shed 1 base, with 17 bases lying between them. The CDR3 spans 17 residues. Germline V gene data show CDR1 as SGHKS and CDR2 as YYEKEE (reference sequence). The study reverse transcribed the entire isolated RNA, so it sequenced expressed TCRB transcripts. The table came from immunoSEQ multiplex PCR; TCRdb's copy has only in-frame clones and leaves some out. The sample consists of 400,000 or so clones, 8.5% to 10% of them appearing once. The sequence derives from a man aged 30 to 45 with type 1 diabetes. This rearrangement joins TRBV5-5 to TRBJ2-5; no clear D. Material: central memory CD4+ T cells from blood. As DNA, the CDR3 is TGTGCCAGCAGCTTGAAGAGTACCTGGACGGTCCAAGAGACCCAGTACTTC. Its translation: CASSLKSTWTVQETQYF.